Only a few counts were recorded for the clone carrying this T cell receptor beta chain. Antigen: not known. The data derive from a study of beta chain features in type 1 diabetes. Study-level findings and limits: For type 1 diabetes patients, VDJ junctions showed fewer insertions and more deletions.

V was pared by 4 bases and J by 4 bases, with 6 bases of the junction left unmatched. The germline V gene encodes CDR1 SGHNT and CDR2 YYREEE (reference sequence). This CDR3 has 15 residues. TCRB transcripts that were expressed got sequenced, as all of the isolated RNA had been reverse transcribed. The repertoire was sequenced with immunoSEQ multiplex PCR; TCRdb's copy has only in-frame clones and lacks some. The sample carries 110,000 to 150,000 clones, about 7% recorded once. Source material: central memory CD4+ T cells from blood. This TCR came from a woman aged 30 to 39 in good health. The chain links TRBV5-4 to TRBJ2-7; 12 bases fit TRBD2. The CDR3 DNA sequence: TGTGCCAGCAGCGCAAAGACTAGCGGGAGTTACGAGCAGTACTTC. Protein product: CASSAKTSGSYEQYF.